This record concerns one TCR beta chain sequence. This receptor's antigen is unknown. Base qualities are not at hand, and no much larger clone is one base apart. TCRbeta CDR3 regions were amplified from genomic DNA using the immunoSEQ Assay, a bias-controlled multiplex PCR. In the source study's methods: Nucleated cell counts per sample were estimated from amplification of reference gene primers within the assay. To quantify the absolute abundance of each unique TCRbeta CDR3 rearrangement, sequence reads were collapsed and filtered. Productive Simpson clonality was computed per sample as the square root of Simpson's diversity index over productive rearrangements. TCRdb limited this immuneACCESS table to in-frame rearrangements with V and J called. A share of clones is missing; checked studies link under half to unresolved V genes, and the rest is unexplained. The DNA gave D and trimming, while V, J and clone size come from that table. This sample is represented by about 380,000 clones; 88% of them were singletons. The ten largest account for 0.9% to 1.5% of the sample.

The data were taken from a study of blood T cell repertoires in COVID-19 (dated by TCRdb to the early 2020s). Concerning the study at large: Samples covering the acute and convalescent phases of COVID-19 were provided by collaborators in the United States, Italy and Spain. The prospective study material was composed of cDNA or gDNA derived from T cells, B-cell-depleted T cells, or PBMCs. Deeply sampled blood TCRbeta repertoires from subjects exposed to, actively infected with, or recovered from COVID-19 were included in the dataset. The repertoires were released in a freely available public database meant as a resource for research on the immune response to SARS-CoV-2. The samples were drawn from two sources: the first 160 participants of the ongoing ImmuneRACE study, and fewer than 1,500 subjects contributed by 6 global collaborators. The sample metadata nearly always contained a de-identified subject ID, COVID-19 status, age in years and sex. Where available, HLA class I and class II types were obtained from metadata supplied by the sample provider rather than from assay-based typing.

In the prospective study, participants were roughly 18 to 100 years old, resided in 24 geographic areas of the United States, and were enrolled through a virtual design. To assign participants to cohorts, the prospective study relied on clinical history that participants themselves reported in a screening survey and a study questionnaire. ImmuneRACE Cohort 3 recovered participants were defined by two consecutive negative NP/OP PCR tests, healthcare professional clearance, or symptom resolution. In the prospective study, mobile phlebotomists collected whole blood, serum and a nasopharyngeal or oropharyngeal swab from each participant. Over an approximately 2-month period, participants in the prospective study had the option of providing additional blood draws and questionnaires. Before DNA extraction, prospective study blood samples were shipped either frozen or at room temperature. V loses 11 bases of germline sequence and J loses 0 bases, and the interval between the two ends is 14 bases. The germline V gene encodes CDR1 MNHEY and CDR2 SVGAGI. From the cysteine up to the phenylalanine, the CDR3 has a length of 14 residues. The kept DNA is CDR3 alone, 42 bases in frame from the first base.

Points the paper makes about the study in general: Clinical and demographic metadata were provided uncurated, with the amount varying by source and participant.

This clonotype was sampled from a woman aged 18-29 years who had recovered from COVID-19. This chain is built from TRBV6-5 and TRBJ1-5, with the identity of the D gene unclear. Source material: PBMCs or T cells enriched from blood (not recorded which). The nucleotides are TGTGCCGCGGCCCGATTGGGTAGCAATCAGCCCCAGCATTTT. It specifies CAAARLGSNQPQHF.